These 27 T cell receptor beta chains were all obtained from the same sample, sequenced in a study of vaccination and CD4 T cells after COVID-19. These receptors have no identified antigens. Described treatment: roughly ten-day PBMC culture with coronavirus spike peptide pools or control peptides (ViraFEST assay). The assay that was used to sequence DNA from cultured CD4+ T cells was the Oncomine TCR Beta short-read assay. TCRdb analysed the PCR reads with MiXCR anew, one entry per CDR3 protein. The table has under 4,000 distinct CDR3 sequences, roughly a fifth seen once. The specimen was CD4+ T cells from blood, cultured in vitro. All receptors derive from a human donor who had recovered from COVID-19.

Only a few counts were recorded for this clonotype. CDR3 amino acids: CASSVDGGFNSPLHF. CDR3 bases: TGTGCCAGCAGCGTAGATGGGGGGTTTAATTCACCCCTCCACTTT. The rearrangement links TRBV9 to TRBJ1-6, with TRBD1 as a possible D gene (5 bases). The V and J ends lost 0 bases and 6 bases respectively, with 10 bases between them. Germline assignment: CDR1 SGDLS and CDR2 YYNGEE. The CDR3 covers 15 residues.

This chain joins TRBV7-8 and TRBJ2-7; D may be TRBD2 (6 bases). CDR3 size: 14 residues. CDR1 SGHVS and CDR2 FQNEAQ come from the germline V gene. Trimming took 4 bases from V and 2 from J, leaving 12 bases between them. For the CDR3, the DNA is TGTGCCAGCAGCTACTCAGCGGGCCCCTACGAGCAGTACTTC. Translated, it gives CASSYSAGPYEQYF. The variable domain in full, with the rest retrieved from reference TRBV7-8 and TRBJ2-7, is GAGVSQSPRYKVAKRGQDVALRCDPISGHVSLFWYQQALGQGPEFLTYFQNEAQLDKSGLPSDRFFAERPEGSVSTLKIQRTQQEDSAVYLCASSYSAGPYEQYFGPGTRLTVT.

This clonotype has a handful of counts. CDR3 amino acids: CAISESGTANSPLHF. As DNA, the CDR3 is TGTGCCATCAGTGAGTCAGGGACGGCAAATTCACCCCTCCACTTT. This chain connects TRBV10-3 to TRBJ1-6; D might be TRBD1 (5 bases). Germline CDR1 ENHRY, CDR2 SYGVKD. V was clipped by 0 bases and J by 7 bases, with 10 bases between them. This CDR3 is built from 15 residues.

This clonotype was detected only a few times. This chain joins TRBV5-4 and TRBJ2-1, with no clear D. CDR1 and CDR2 (germline): SGHNT, YYREEE (reference sequence). The CDR3 spans 13 residues. V shed 0 bases and J shed 4 bases, with 5 bases lying between them. For the CDR3, the DNA is TGTGCCAGCAGCTTGGGCGTGTACAATGAGCAGTTCTTC. Translating gives CASSLGVYNEQFF.

The count of this clonotype is one. CDR3 protein: CASSTPIGTVITRTIYF. The CDR3 coding sequence is TGTGCCAGTAGTACCCCAATCGGGACAGTAATAACACGGACCATATATTTT. The rearrangement uses TRBV19 and TRBJ1-3, with 7 positions matching TRBD1. Germline CDR1 and CDR2: LNHDA and SQIVND (reference sequence). CDR3 length: 17 residues. V trimming: 4 bases; J trimming: 10 bases; junction bases outside the gene matches: 19.

This chain connects TRBV5-4 to TRBJ2-5; 14 nucleotides align to TRBD2. This CDR3 spans 17 amino acids. Germline lookup yields CDR1 SGHNT and CDR2 YYREEE (reference sequence). Trimming removed 0 bases from V and 5 bases from J; junction bases left unmatched: 6. In DNA form, the CDR3 reads TGTGCCAGCAGCTTGGCGACTAGCGGGGGGGCCTCGGAGACCCAGTACTTC. Protein product: CASSLATSGGASETQYF. The full variable domain, with the rest looked up from reference TRBV5-4 and TRBJ2-5, is ETGVTQSPTHLIKTRGQQVTLRCSSQSGHNTVSWYQQALGQGPQFIFQYYREEENGRGNFPPRFSGLQFPNYSSELNVNALELDDSALYLCASSLATSGGASETQYFGPGTRLLVL.

This clonotype was seen a handful of times. The chain employs TRBV2 and TRBJ2-5; a possible D gene is TRBD1 (5 bases). Trimming cost V 6 bases and J 11 bases, with 16 bases left between them. This CDR3 has 12 residues. Germline V gene sequence: CDR1 SNHLY, CDR2 FYNNEI. The CDR3 DNA sequence: TGTGCCAGCAGCGAGCAGGAAGGACATCAGTACTTC. Residues: CASSEQEGHQYF.

This clonotype was recorded once. This rearrangement joins TRBV3-1 to TRBJ2-2; D call uncertain. Germline V gene sequence: CDR1 LGHDT, CDR2 YNNKEL (reference sequence). V was clipped by 4 bases and J by 3 bases, with 6 bases between them. The CDR3 consists of 13 residues. In DNA, the CDR3 is TGTGCCAGCAGCCCTCTGGACACCGGGGAGCTGTTTTTT. As protein: CASSPLDTGELFF.

The chain has TRBV5-1 and TRBJ1-1; D is perhaps TRBD1 (5 bases). V lost 0 bases, J lost 5 bases, and 11 bases lay in between. CDR1 SGHRS and CDR2 YFSETQ come from the germline V gene. This CDR3 contains 14 residues. The CDR3 protein is CASSLASRGTEAFF. The CDR3 coding sequence is TGCGCCAGCAGCTTGGCCAGTCGGGGGACTGAAGCTTTCTTT.

The V and J genes are TRBV11-3 and TRBJ1-1; D is perhaps TRBD1 (6 bases). The V end was cut by 5 bases, the J end by 1 base, with 8 bases between. CDR3 length equals 13 residues. The germline V gene encodes CDR1 SGHNT and CDR2 YENEEA. The CDR3 DNA reads as TGTGCCAGCAGCCAACAGGGGAACACTGAAGCTTTCTTT. Protein product: CASSQQGNTEAFF.

This sequence joins TRBV5-4 and TRBJ2-3, with TRBD1 identical over 9 bases. V lost 2 bases to trimming and J lost 1 base; unmatched junction nucleotides: 8. Germline V CDR1 and CDR2: SGHNT, YYREEE (reference sequence). CDR3 length: 17 residues. Here the CDR3 reads CASSLTRTGDGTDTQYF. As DNA, the CDR3 is TGTGCCAGCAGCTTAACTCGGACAGGGGACGGCACAGATACGCAGTATTTT.

The chain joins TRBV20-1 to TRBJ2-5, with 12 bases fitting TRBD2. J gave up 7 bases and V 1 base, and 7 bases lay outside the gene matches. The CDR3 extends over 15 amino acids. Germline V lookup: CDR1 DFQATT, CDR2 SNEGSKA (reference sequence). CDR3 DNA sequence: TGCAGTGCTAGAGGGTCTAGCGGGGGGGCGCGGACCCAGTACTTC. This encodes CSARGSSGGARTQYF.

DNA of the CDR3: TGTGCCAGCAGTGACGGATTTATTGCTGCCACTGAAGCTTTCTTT. This translates into CASSDGFIAATEAFF. This chain uses TRBV2 with TRBJ1-1; D is unclear. The V gene lost 3 bases and the J gene lost 4 bases, with 15 bases spanning the gap. The CDR3 runs 15 residues. In germline, CDR1 is SNHLY, CDR2 FYNNEI.

This clonotype was detected only a few times. CDR3 in amino acids: CAISEVQRGGSVLEQYF. The CDR3 region has the DNA TGTGCCATCAGTGAGGTGCAGCGGGGGGGGTCGGTCCTCGAGCAGTACTTC. The rearrangement links TRBV10-3 to TRBJ2-7; 10 bases fit TRBD2. Per the germline V gene, CDR1 is ENHRY and CDR2 is SYGVKD. The CDR3 extends over 17 amino acids. V dropped 2 bases and J dropped 6; count of bases not matched to a gene: 13.

This clonotype was observed a handful of times. V and J are TRBV5-1 and TRBJ1-6; unclear D gene. Germline lookup yields CDR1 SGHRS and CDR2 YFSETQ. The CDR3 contains 15 residues. Trimming shortened V by 0 bases and J by 7 bases, and 11 bases separated the two germline ends. The CDR3 bases are TGCGCCAGCAGCTTGGGAGGCAGGCGAAATTCACCCCTCCACTTT. Encoded protein: CASSLGGRRNSPLHF.

This clonotype was seen a few times. The CDR3 coding sequence is TGTGCCAGTAGTATAGAACTAGCGGGGGCCGTCGGGACCCAGTACTTC. Its translation is CASSIELAGAVGTQYF. The rearrangement joins TRBV19 to TRBJ2-5, with 11 bases that match TRBD2. The CDR3 consists of 16 residues. The V segment lost 0 bases and the J segment 7 bases; nucleotides outside the gene matches: 7. CDR1 is LNHDA and CDR2 is SQIVND in the germline V gene (reference sequence). The whole variable domain, remainder taken from reference TRBV19 and TRBJ2-5, is DGGITQSPKYLFRKEGQNVTLSCEQNLNHDAMYWYRQDPGQGLRLIYYSQIVNDFQKGDIAEGYSVSREKKESFPLTVTSAQKNPTAFYLCASSIELAGAVGTQYFGPGTRLLVL.

The chain joins TRBV5-1 to TRBJ1-2; 10 bases fit TRBD1. CDR1 SGHRS and CDR2 YFSETQ come from the germline V gene. CDR3 length equals 21 residues. V gave up 4 bases and J gave up 0 bases; unmatched junction bases: 21. CDR3 sequence reads: CASSLISYVPGQGLANYGYTF. CDR3 DNA sequence: TGCGCCAGCAGCCTAATATCCTATGTACCGGGACAGGGGTTGGCTAACTATGGCTACACCTTC.

There are a few counts of this clonotype. V gene TRBV5-1 combines with J gene TRBJ1-6; a weak D match, TRBD1 (6 bases). In germline, CDR1 is SGHRS, CDR2 YFSETQ. Trimming pared 4 bases from V and 3 bases from J, leaving 11 bases between. The CDR3 spans 15 residues. This chain's CDR3 is CASSTGTSYNSPLHF. The CDR3 region has the DNA TGCGCCAGCAGCACCGGGACAAGCTATAATTCACCCCTCCACTTT.

This clonotype came up a few times. The chain recombines TRBV27 with TRBJ1-6, with no clear D. The CDR3 loop spans 13 amino acids. Germline V gives CDR1 MNHEY, CDR2 SMNVEV (reference sequence). Trimming shortened V by 6 bases and J by 6 bases, and 9 bases separated the two germline ends. The CDR3 DNA follows: TGTGCCAGCAGAAGTAGGATTAATTCACCCCTCCACTTT. It encodes CASRSRINSPLHF.

This rearrangement joins TRBV12-3 or TRBV12-4 to TRBJ1-2; 7 nucleotides match TRBD1. The CDR3 is made up of 15 amino acids. J gave up 8 bases and V 3 bases, and 12 bases lay outside the gene matches. CDR3 residues: CASSLVSGGRGGYTF. CDR3 in DNA: TGTGCCAGCAGTTTGGTATCAGGGGGGAGAGGGGGCTACACCTTC.

Only a few counts were recorded for this clonotype. V gene TRBV28 combines with J gene TRBJ1-3, with a tentative D call TRBD1 (6 bases). This CDR3 region has 14 residues. V was cut by 6 bases and J by 0 bases, with 9 bases left in between. The V gene's germline CDR1 is MDHEN and CDR2 SYDVKM. The CDR3 reads CASRVDSSGNTIYF. The CDR3 DNA is TGTGCCAGCAGAGTGGACAGCTCTGGAAACACCATATATTTT.

This clonotype was detected a few times. The chain uses TRBV5-8 and TRBJ2-2; 7 nucleotides agree with TRBD1. Germline assignment: CDR1 SGHTS and CDR2 YDEGEE. With 3 bases clipped from V and 6 bases from J, the junction kept 11 bases outside the gene matches. This CDR3 has 16 residues. CDR3 bases: TGTGCCAGCAGCTATGGGTTACAGGGGTATGCCGGGGAGCTGTTTTTT. Translating gives CASSYGLQGYAGELFF.

This clonotype has only a few counts. The chain joins TRBV6-1 to TRBJ1-1, with a weak D call TRBD1 (5 bases). Germline V gives CDR1 MNHNS, CDR2 SASEGT. Trimming pared 11 bases from V and 4 bases from J, leaving 23 bases between. This CDR3 region has 15 residues. The CDR3 DNA is TGTGCCCTTGCAAACCGATGGGGGGAGGGCACTGAAGCTTTCTTT. This encodes CALANRWGEGTEAFF.

In its sample, this clonotype is medium-sized (0.01 to 0.1%). J is TRBJ2-1 and V is TRBV2, with D uncertain. Germline CDR1 is SNHLY and CDR2 is FYNNEI. The CDR3 totals 13 residues. V lost 6 bases and J 1 base, leaving 7 bases between the germline ends. CDR3 nucleotides: TGTGCCAGCAGGGCGAGGTCCTACAATGAGCAGTTCTTC. Encoded protein: CASRARSYNEQFF.

V gene TRBV12-3 or TRBV12-4 combines with J gene TRBJ2-1; possible D gene TRBD1, 5 bases. V was pared by 5 bases and J by 6 bases, with 14 bases between. This CDR3 has 14 amino acids. CDR3 coding DNA: TGTGCCAGCAGTCCAGGGCTCCCAGGCAATGAGCAGTTCTTC. This translates into CASSPGLPGNEQFF.

This clonotype has more than one count but fewer than ten. The gene calls are TRBV23-1 and TRBJ1-5; maybe TRBD1 (5 bases). TRBV23-1 is treated as an ORF (open reading frame) with a function not yet certain. The V end was cut by 3 bases, the J end by 4 bases, with 10 bases between. The CDR3 has 14 residues. This chain's CDR3 is CASSHTGGNQPQHF. CDR3 DNA sequence: TGCGCCAGCAGTCATACGGGGGGGAATCAGCCCCAGCATTTT.

As to this clonotype: A read error may be the cause here, since a much bigger clone is one base away. The chain combines TRBV6-1 with TRBJ2-4, with D unresolved. The germline V gene has CDR1 MNHNS and CDR2 SASEGT. CDR3 size: 17 residues. The CDR3 reads CASSPLSTNAAKNVQYF. CDR3 bases: TGTGCCAGCAGCCCCCTGTCCACTAACGCAGCCAAAAACGTTCAGTACTTC.